The clone carrying this TCR beta chain occurred a few times. Profiling relied on immunoSEQ multiplex PCR, and the TCRdb table lists in-frame clones only, not all of them. The sample yields about 390,000 clones, about 90% seen once. The data were taken from a study of blood T cell repertoires in COVID-19. Seattle patient enrollment occurred during active infection, with longitudinal follow-up thereafter. The CDR3 loop spans 13 amino acids. The germline gives CDR1 SGHAT, CDR2 FQNNGV. The V end was cut by 0 bases, the J end by 4 bases, with 6 bases between. This chain joins TRBV11-2 and TRBJ1-2; D call uncertain. Sequenced: peripheral blood. The TCR was taken from an older woman with COVID-19, enrolled during active disease. Here the CDR3 reads CASSLEAGYGYTF. In DNA form, the CDR3 reads TGTGCCAGCAGCTTAGAGGCAGGCTATGGCTACACCTTC.